This T cell receptor (beta chain) originates from a study of shared clonotypes between healthy human individuals. The CDR3 is 15 amino acids. Looked up from germline, CDR1 is SEHNR and CDR2 is FQNEAQ (reference sequence). Trimming removed 8 bases at V and 0 bases at J, with 15 bases between. Naivety among CD8 cells was defined by CD45RO negativity and positive CCR7 selection, thereby excluding terminally differentiated effector memory CD45RA+ cells. The protocol was immunoSEQ multiplex PCR, while the TCRdb copy is restricted to in-frame clones and leaves out a portion. This table holds about 2 million clones, just under 95% found once.

The chain couples TRBV7-9 to TRBJ2-3; either TRBD1 or TRBD2 may supply D (5 bases each). The origin of this receptor is a man between 18 and 29 years old in good health. The specimen sequenced was naive CD8+ T cells sorted from blood. The CDR3 bases are TGTGCCAGCGCCCCAGAGGGGTCTAGCACAGATACGCAGTATTTT. This translates into CASAPEGSSTDTQYF.